These 22 T cell receptor beta chains were all obtained from the same sample, sequenced in a study of STAT5B mutations in CD4+ large granular lymphocyte leukemia. TCRdb's copy holds only in-frame clones and misses some; the assay was immunoSEQ multiplex PCR. Of fewer than 25,000 clones listed, about four fifths are singletons. The sample comprised CD4+ T cells from blood buffy coats. These receptors were obtained from a human donor in good health.

The chain recombines TRBV7-2 with TRBJ2-4; 8 nucleotides agree with TRBD2. This CDR3 is built from 15 residues. Germline trimming cut 7 bases from V and 6 bases from J; bases unmatched to any gene: 11. Germline values: CDR1 SGHTA, CDR2 FQGNSA. The CDR3 coding sequence is TGTGCCAGCAATCCAAATAGCGGGAAAGGAAACATTCAGTACTTC. Its protein product is CASNPNSGKGNIQYF.

This clone was seen only once. The DNA for the CDR3 is TGTGCCAGTAGTATGGTACAGCCTGGAAACACCATATATTTT. Translated: CASSMVQPGNTIYF. This chain connects TRBV19 to TRBJ1-3; D ambiguous. Trimming stripped 3 bases from V and 2 bases from J, with 8 bases between. Germline V lookup: CDR1 LNHDA, CDR2 SQIVND (reference sequence). The CDR3 consists of 14 residues.

The rearrangement links TRBV12-5 to TRBJ2-1; 10 bases agree with TRBD2. Germline CDR1 reads LGHNT; CDR2 reads FRNRAP. The CDR3 totals 19 residues. Unmatched junction bases numbered 13, after V lost 0 bases and J lost 5 bases. Here the CDR3 reads CASGLVRLAGAAFHNEQFF. The CDR3 region has the DNA TGTGCTAGTGGTTTGGTACGTCTAGCGGGAGCAGCTTTCCACAATGAGCAGTTCTTC.

V usage is TRBV5-6 and J usage is TRBJ2-7; 11 positions match TRBD2. Germline CDR1 reads SGHDT; CDR2 reads YYEEEE. The junction had 8 bases not matched to a gene; V was cut back by 5 bases and J by 4 bases. The CDR3 extends over 15 amino acids. CDR3 residues: CASRDTSGSLYEQYF. CDR3 DNA: TGTGCCAGCAGGGATACTAGCGGGAGTTTATACGAGCAGTACTTC.

V gene TRBV5-6 combines with J gene TRBJ1-6; D gene unclear. Trimming removed 4 bases from V and 9 bases from J, with 14 bases in between. The CDR3 totals 14 residues. Germline CDR1 reads SGHDT; CDR2 reads YYEEEE. The CDR3 bases are TGTGCCAGCAGCAACGAGCGGTTTGGTTCACCCCTCCACTTT. It yields the protein CASSNERFGSPLHF.

This chain uses TRBV6-6 with TRBJ1-1; D perhaps matches TRBD1 (6 bases). V lost 5 bases and J lost 6, with 13 bases in between. CDR1 MNHNY and CDR2 SVGAGI come from the germline V gene (reference sequence). CDR3 length: 13 residues. CDR3 region: CASSTGQPSEAFF. In DNA form, the CDR3 reads TGTGCCAGCAGTACAGGACAGCCGTCTGAAGCTTTCTTT.

V gene TRBV18 combines with J gene TRBJ2-5; TRBD2 aligns across 14 bases. V trimming: 6 bases; J trimming: 1 base; junction bases outside the gene matches: 16. Germline CDR1 KGHSH, CDR2 LQKENI. The CDR3 is 20 residues long. In DNA, the CDR3 is TGTGCCAGCTCGCCTATCCCGGGACTAGCGGGAGCTGGTGGCCAAGAGACCCAGTACTTC. It encodes CASSPIPGLAGAGGQETQYF.

CDR3 sequence: CASSRASISETQYF. CDR3 in DNA: TGTGCCAGCAGTCGTGCTAGTATCTCAGAGACCCAGTACTTC. This sequence joins TRBV7-9 and TRBJ2-5; D is ambiguous. The germline V gene encodes CDR1 SEHNR and CDR2 FQNEAQ (reference sequence). V lost 6 bases to trimming and J lost 4 bases, with 15 bases between them. The CDR3 loop spans 14 amino acids.

The chain links TRBV2 to TRBJ2-3; 10 nucleotides agree with TRBD2. This CDR3 has 14 amino acids. Looked up from germline, CDR1 is SNHLY and CDR2 is FYNNEI. V gave up 5 bases and J gave up 3 bases; unmatched junction bases: 2. The DNA for the CDR3 is TGTGCCAGCAGTCTGACTAGCGGGACAGATACGCAGTATTTT. Translating gives CASSLTSGTDTQYF.

This rearrangement joins TRBV12-5 to TRBJ2-5; 7 bases fit TRBD1. Per germline, CDR1 LGHNT and CDR2 FRNRAP. Trimming removed 1 base from V and 10 bases from J; junction bases left unmatched: 6. CDR3 length: 13 residues. The CDR3 region is CASGLGTGGFQYF. The CDR3 region has the DNA TGTGCTAGTGGTTTGGGGACAGGCGGATTCCAGTACTTC.

The genes are TRBV6-1 and TRBJ1-1; D is unresolved. The CDR3 has 11 amino acids. Germline V gene sequence: CDR1 MNHNS, CDR2 SASEGT. Trimming left V 1 base short and J 11 bases short, with 8 bases between. Written as DNA, the CDR3 is TGTGCCAGCAGTGAAGGGCCGGTTGCTTTCTTT. Amino acids: CASSEGPVAFF.

The V and J genes are TRBV28 and TRBJ1-5; no firm D call. There are 12 residues in the CDR3. Germline lookup yields CDR1 MDHEN and CDR2 SYDVKM. V gave up 3 bases and J gave up 11 bases, with 11 bases separating them. Here the CDR3 reads CASSLQGLAQHF. The CDR3 DNA sequence: TGTGCCAGCAGTTTGCAAGGGTTAGCCCAGCATTTT.

This chain connects TRBV13 to TRBJ1-1, with TRBD1 matching 7 bases. There are 16 residues in the CDR3. Germline assignment: CDR1 PRHDT and CDR2 FYEKMQ (reference sequence). The V segment lost 5 bases and the J segment 1 base; nucleotides outside the gene matches: 10. The CDR3 coding sequence is TGTGCCAGCAGCATACGACAGGGTAGAGGGAACACTGAAGCTTTCTTT. This gives the protein CASSIRQGRGNTEAFF.

The chain recombines TRBV29-1 with TRBJ2-2; D not resolved. Germline CDR1 and CDR2: SQVTM and ANQGSEA. V shed 6 bases and J shed 3 bases, with 8 bases lying between them. The CDR3 sequence is 12 residues long. The CDR3 DNA follows: TGCAGCGTCCGACCGTACACCGGGGAGCTGTTTTTT. Translating it yields CSVRPYTGELFF.

The chain links TRBV30 to TRBJ1-5, with 8 bases lining up with TRBD1. The J segment lost 5 bases and the V segment lost 2 bases, leaving 5 bases of the junction unmatched. The CDR3 runs to 14 residues. CDR1 is GTSNPN, CDR2 SVGIG, per germline (reference sequence). The CDR3 loop reads CAWSTGQGDQPQHF. The CDR3 nucleotides are TGTGCCTGGAGTACCGGACAGGGAGATCAGCCCCAGCATTTT.

The genes are TRBV5-4 and TRBJ2-3, with 7 bases matching TRBD1. Germline values: CDR1 SGHNT, CDR2 YYREEE (reference sequence). The CDR3 is made up of 13 amino acids. J was trimmed by 4 bases and V by 4 bases; bases with no gene match: 3. CDR3 in amino acids: CASSVTGSDTQYF. CDR3 nucleotide sequence: TGTGCCAGCAGCGTGACAGGGTCAGATACGCAGTATTTT.

This clone has a single count. The chain couples TRBV13 to TRBJ2-1; D is ambiguous. V dropped 7 bases and J dropped 0 bases, with 10 bases sitting between them. CDR3 length equals 14 residues. Germline CDR1 is PRHDT and CDR2 is FYEKMQ (reference sequence). In DNA, the CDR3 is TGTGCCAGCACCTCGACACTCTCCTACAATGAGCAGTTCTTC. Residues: CASTSTLSYNEQFF.

The V and J genes are TRBV29-1 and TRBJ1-1, with unresolved D. Germline V gives CDR1 SQVTM, CDR2 ANQGSEA. CDR3 size: 13 residues. The V end was cut by 7 bases, the J end by 0 bases, with 12 bases between. The CDR3 loop is CSAFQPVNTEAFF. Written as DNA, the CDR3 is TGCAGCGCGTTTCAGCCTGTGAACACTGAAGCTTTCTTT.

The chain joins TRBV29-1 to TRBJ1-4; TRBD1 matches 7 bases. The trim removed 3 bases at V and 13 bases at J, leaving 11 bases unmatched. Germline V gene lookup returns CDR1 SQVTM and CDR2 ANQGSEA. The CDR3 spans 13 residues. CDR3 nucleotides: TGCAGCGTTGAGGGTGGGACAGCTAAACGACTGTTTTTT. This encodes CSVEGGTAKRLFF.

The chain joins TRBV2 to TRBJ1-2, with 7 bases aligning to TRBD1. This CDR3 contains 14 residues. Germline CDR1 and CDR2: SNHLY and FYNNEI. V lost 6 bases and J lost 6; bases outside the gene matches: 10. CDR3 in amino acids: CASRGGGQVNGYTF. DNA for the CDR3: TGTGCCAGCAGGGGGGGCGGACAGGTCAATGGCTACACCTTC.

J is TRBJ2-7 and V is TRBV2, with 8 nucleotides matching TRBD2. Unmatched junction bases numbered 2, after V lost 6 bases and J lost 4 bases. Per the germline V gene, CDR1 is SNHLY and CDR2 is FYNNEI. This CDR3 region has 12 residues. DNA of the CDR3: TGTGCCAGCAGCCGACTAGCGTACGAGCAGTACTTC. Residues: CASSRLAYEQYF.

This clone was observed a handful of times. The gene calls are TRBV7-2 and TRBJ1-2; possibly TRBD1 for D (5 bases). CDR3 length equals 13 residues. The V and J ends lost 5 bases and 5 bases respectively, with 12 bases between them. The germline V gene encodes CDR1 SGHTA and CDR2 FQGNSA. CDR3: CASSIISGYGYTF. CDR3 in DNA: TGTGCCAGCAGCATCATCTCAGGGTATGGCTACACCTTC.